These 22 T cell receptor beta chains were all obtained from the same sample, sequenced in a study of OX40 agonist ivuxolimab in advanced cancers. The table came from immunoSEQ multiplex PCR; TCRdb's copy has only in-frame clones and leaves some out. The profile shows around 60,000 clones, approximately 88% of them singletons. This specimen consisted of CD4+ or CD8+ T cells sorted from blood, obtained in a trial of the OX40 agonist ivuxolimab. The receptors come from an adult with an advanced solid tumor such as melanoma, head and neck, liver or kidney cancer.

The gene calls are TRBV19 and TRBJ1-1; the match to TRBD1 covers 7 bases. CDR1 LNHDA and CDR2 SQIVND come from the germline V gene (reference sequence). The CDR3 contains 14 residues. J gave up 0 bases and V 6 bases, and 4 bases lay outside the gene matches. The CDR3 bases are TGTGCCAGTAGGGCCCAGGGGGTGAACACTGAAGCTTTCTTT. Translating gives CASRAQGVNTEAFF.

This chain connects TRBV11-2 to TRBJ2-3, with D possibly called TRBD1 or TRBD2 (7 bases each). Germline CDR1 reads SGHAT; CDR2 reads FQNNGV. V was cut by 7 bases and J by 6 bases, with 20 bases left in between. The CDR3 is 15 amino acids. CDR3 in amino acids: CASTIRQGGWDTQYF. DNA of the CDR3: TGTGCCAGCACCATCCGACAGGGAGGGTGGGATACGCAGTATTTT.

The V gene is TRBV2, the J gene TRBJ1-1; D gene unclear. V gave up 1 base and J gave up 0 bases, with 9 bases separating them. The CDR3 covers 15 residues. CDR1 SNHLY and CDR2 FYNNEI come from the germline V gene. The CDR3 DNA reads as TGTGCCAGCAGTGAAGGGTATGGAATGAACACTGAAGCTTTCTTT. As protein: CASSEGYGMNTEAFF.

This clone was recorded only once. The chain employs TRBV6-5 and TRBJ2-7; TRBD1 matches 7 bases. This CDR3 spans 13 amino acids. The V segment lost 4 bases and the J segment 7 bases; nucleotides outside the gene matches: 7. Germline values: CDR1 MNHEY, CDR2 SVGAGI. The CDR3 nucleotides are TGTGCCAGCAGTTCGAGGGCAGGGGGTGAGCAGTACTTC. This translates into CASSSRAGGEQYF.

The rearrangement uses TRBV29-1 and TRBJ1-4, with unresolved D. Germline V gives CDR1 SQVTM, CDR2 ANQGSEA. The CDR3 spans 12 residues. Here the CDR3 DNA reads TGCAGTGGCCAGAGTTATAATGAAAAACTGTTTTTT. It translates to CSGQSYNEKLFF.

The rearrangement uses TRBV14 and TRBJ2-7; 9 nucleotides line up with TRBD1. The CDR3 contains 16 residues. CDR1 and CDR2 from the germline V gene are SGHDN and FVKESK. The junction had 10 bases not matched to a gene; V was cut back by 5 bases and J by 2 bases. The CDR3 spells CASSILARTGAYEQYF. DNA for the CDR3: TGTGCCAGCAGCATTTTGGCCAGGACAGGGGCCTACGAGCAGTACTTC. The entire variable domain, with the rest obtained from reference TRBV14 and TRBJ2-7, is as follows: EAGVTQFPSHSVIEKGQTVTLRCDPISGHDNLYWYRRVMGKEIKFLLHFVKESKQDESGMPNNRFLAERTGGTYSTLKVQPAELEDSGVYFCASSILARTGAYEQYFGPGTRLTVT.

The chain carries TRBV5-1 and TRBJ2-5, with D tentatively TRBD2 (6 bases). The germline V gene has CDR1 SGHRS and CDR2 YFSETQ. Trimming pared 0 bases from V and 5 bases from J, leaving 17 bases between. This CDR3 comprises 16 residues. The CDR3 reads CASSLADPGGLETQYF. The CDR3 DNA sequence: TGCGCCAGCAGCTTGGCGGACCCTGGAGGGCTGGAGACCCAGTACTTC.

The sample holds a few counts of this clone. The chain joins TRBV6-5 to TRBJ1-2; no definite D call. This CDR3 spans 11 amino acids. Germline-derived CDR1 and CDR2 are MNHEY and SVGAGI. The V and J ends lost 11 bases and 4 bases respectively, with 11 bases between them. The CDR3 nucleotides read TGTGCCGCCGGGCAGATCTATGGCTACACCTTC. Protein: CAAGQIYGYTF.

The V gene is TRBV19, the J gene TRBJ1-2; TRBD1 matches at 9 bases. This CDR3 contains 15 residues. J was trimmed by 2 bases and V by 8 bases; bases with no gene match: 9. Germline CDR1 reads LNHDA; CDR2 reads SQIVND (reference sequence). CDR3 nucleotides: TGTGCCAGTGATCACGGGGACAGGGTCAACTATGGCTACACCTTC. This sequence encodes CASDHGDRVNYGYTF.

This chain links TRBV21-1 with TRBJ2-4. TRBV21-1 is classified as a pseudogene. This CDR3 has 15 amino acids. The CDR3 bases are TGTGCCAGCAGCAACGACGGGCTTAGCAAAAACATTCAGTACTTC. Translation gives CASSNDGLSKNIQYF.

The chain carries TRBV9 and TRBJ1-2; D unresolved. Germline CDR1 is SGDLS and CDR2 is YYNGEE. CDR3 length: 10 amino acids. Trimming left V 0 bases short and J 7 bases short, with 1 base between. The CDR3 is CASSVVGYTF. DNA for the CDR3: TGTGCCAGCAGCGTAGTTGGCTACACCTTC.

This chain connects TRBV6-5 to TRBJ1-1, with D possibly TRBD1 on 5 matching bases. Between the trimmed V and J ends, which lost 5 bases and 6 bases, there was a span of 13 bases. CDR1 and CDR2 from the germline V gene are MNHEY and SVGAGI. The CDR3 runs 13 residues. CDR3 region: CASSHNGGPEAFF. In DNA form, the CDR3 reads TGTGCCAGCAGTCATAACGGGGGTCCTGAAGCTTTCTTT.

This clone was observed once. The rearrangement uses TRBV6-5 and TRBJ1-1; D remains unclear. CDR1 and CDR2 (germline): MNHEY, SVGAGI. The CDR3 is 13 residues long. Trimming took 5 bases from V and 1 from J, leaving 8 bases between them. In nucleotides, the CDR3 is TGTGCCAGCAGTGCCGTGGGGAACACTGAAGCTTTCTTT. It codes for CASSAVGNTEAFF.

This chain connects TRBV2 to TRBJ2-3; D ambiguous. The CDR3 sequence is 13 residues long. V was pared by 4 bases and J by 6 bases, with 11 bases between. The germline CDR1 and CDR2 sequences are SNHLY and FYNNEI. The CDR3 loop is CASSGGWQDTQYF. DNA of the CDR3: TGTGCCAGCAGTGGAGGTTGGCAGGATACGCAGTATTTT.

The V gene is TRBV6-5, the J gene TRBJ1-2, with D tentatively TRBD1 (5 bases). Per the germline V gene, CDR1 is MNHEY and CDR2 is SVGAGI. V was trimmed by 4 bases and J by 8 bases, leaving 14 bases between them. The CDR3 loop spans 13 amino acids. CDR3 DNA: TGTGCCAGCAGTTTACGGGGCACTCGGGGCTACACCTTC. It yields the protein CASSLRGTRGYTF.

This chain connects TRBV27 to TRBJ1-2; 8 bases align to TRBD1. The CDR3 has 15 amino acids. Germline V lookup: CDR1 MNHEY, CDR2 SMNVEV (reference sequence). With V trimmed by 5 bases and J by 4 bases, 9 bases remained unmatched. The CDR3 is CASSPMDRAVYGYTF. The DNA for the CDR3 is TGTGCCAGCAGTCCCATGGACAGGGCAGTCTATGGCTACACCTTC.

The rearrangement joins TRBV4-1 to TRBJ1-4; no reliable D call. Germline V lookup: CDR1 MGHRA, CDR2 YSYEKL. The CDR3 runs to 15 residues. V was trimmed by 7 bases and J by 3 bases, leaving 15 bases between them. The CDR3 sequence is CASTLEGGANEKLFF. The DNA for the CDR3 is TGCGCCAGCACCCTGGAAGGAGGTGCTAATGAAAAACTGTTTTTT.

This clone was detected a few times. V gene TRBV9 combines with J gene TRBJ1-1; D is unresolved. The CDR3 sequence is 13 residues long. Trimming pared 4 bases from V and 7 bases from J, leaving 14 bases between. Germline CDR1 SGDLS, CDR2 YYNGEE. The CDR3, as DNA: TGTGCCAGCAGCACCATCGGACGGATTGAAGCTTTCTTT. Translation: CASSTIGRIEAFF.

In DNA, the CDR3 is TGTGCCAGTAGTATGACGGCGGACACTGAAGCTTTCTTT. Translated: CASSMTADTEAFF. The chain joins TRBV19 to TRBJ1-1; no firm D call. Per the germline V gene, CDR1 is LNHDA and CDR2 is SQIVND (reference sequence). Trimming removed 3 bases from V and 3 bases from J, with 8 bases in between. The CDR3 contains 13 residues.

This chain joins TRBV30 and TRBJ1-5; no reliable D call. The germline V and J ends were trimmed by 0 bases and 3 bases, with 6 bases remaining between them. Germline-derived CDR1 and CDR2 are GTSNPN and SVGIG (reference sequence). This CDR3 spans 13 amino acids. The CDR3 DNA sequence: TGTGCCTGGAGTGTAACGCCCAATCAGCCCCAGCATTTT. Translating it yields CAWSVTPNQPQHF.

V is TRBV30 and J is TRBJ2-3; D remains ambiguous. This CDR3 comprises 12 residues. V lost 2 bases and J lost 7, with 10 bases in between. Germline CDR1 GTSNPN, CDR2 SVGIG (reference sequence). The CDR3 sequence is CAWSTKANTQYF. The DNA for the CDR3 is TGTGCCTGGAGTACGAAGGCGAATACGCAGTATTTT.

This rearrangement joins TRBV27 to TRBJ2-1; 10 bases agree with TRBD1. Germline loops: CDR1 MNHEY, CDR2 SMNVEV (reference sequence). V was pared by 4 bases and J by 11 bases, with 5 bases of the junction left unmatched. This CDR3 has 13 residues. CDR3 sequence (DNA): TGTGCCAGCAGTTCGGACAGGGGGAAAAAGCAGTTCTTC. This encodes CASSSDRGKKQFF.